Following are 2 T cell receptor beta chains from one sample sequenced in a study of identical twins' blood T cells. In TCRdb, the 5' RACE reads were re-called with MiXCR into one record per CDR3 protein. The sample contains roughly 380,000 distinct CDR3 sequences, more than 25% of which appear only once. Sequencing used PBMCs. The receptors here all came from a woman aged 18-49 years in good health.

This clonotype was observed a few times. The rearrangement links TRBV28 to TRBJ1-2; D perhaps matches TRBD1 (6 bases). There are 13 residues in the CDR3. CDR1 and CDR2 from the germline V gene are MDHEN and SYDVKM. Trimming cost V 2 bases and J 4 bases, with 8 bases left between them. The CDR3 is CASSLGTIYGYTF. CDR3 nucleotide sequence: TGTGCCAGCAGTTTAGGGACAATCTATGGCTACACCTTC.

This clonotype is a singleton in its sample. One end of the junction fails to match germline, which may point to a read error. The chain recombines TRBV20-1 with TRBJ1-2; D is possibly TRBD1 (5 bases). Germline values: CDR1 DFQATT, CDR2 SNEGSKA (reference sequence). The CDR3 covers 13 residues. CDR3 in DNA: TGCAGTGCCAGAGGAGGGGAATACTATGGCTACACCTTC. As protein: CSARGGEYYGYTF.